The T cell receptor (beta chain) described here comes from a study of blood T cell repertoires in COVID-19. From germline, CDR1 is SSHAT and CDR2 FNYEAQ (reference sequence). The CDR3 consists of 15 residues. A remark on this clone: Germline and junction disagree at one end, which may indicate a read error.

Clones were read by immunoSEQ multiplex PCR, and TCRdb kept only the in-frame ones, dropping some. This table holds 110,000 to 150,000 clones, 88% found once. The receptor comes from a man in his forties or fifties with active or convalescent COVID-19. The rearrangement joins TRBV7-7 to TRBJ2-1, with 8 bases identical to TRBD2. The sample taken for sequencing was peripheral blood. CDR3 residues: CASSFTGGGSDEQFF. The CDR3 nucleotides are TGTGCTAGCAGCTTCACGGGAGGGGGGTCTGATGAGCAGTTCTTC.